Shown below are 14 T cell receptor beta chains from a single sample sequenced in a study of blood T cells in healthy people across ages. Alongside a J-beta primer mix, a sample-barcoded 5' primer served in a second PCR lasting about 6 to 11 cycles. TCRdb independently ran MiXCR on the 5' RACE reads; one entry per CDR3 protein. The sample has 590,000 or so distinct CDR3 sequences, approximately 30% seen once. Sequencing used blood. Receptors originate from an elderly woman in good health.

Details on this clonotype: This may stem from a read error, because a much larger clone lies one nucleotide away. The rearrangement links TRBV20-1 to TRBJ1-1; 7 bases are shared with TRBD1. The CDR3 consists of 14 residues. The germline CDR1 and CDR2 sequences are DFQATT and SNEGSKA (reference sequence). The CDR3: CSTSPNRGNTEAFF. The CDR3 DNA follows: TGCAGTACTAGTCCCAACAGGGGAAACACTGAAGCTTTCTTT.

On this clonotype itself: This clone may be a read error of a much larger clone one base away. V gene TRBV4-1 combines with J gene TRBJ2-7; the match to TRBD1 covers 7 bases. The ends lost 1 base at V and 7 bases at J; junction bases unmatched: 10. There are 15 residues in the CDR3. Germline V gene lookup returns CDR1 MGHRA and CDR2 YSYEKL. CDR3 sequence: CASSQGGTTGDEQYF. CDR3 sequence (DNA): TGCGCCAGCAGCCAAGGGGGCACTACAGGGGATGAGCAGTACTTC.

This chain uses TRBV10-3 with TRBJ2-5; possible D gene TRBD2, 5 bases. Germline V gene sequence: CDR1 ENHRY, CDR2 SYGVKD. The CDR3 has 18 amino acids. The germline V and J ends were trimmed by 0 bases and 1 base, with 18 bases remaining between them. CDR3 residues: CAISESMAGPTLQETQYF. The DNA of the CDR3 is TGTGCCATCAGTGAGTCGATGGCGGGTCCGACCCTCCAAGAGACCCAGTACTTC.

The CDR3 reads CSAREENRAKTEAFF. The CDR3 coding sequence is TGCAGTGCTAGAGAAGAGAACAGGGCAAAGACTGAAGCTTTCTTT. The chain carries TRBV20-1 and TRBJ1-1, with a possible D match to TRBD1 (6 bases). The CDR3 is 15 residues long. Germline V gene lookup returns CDR1 DFQATT and CDR2 SNEGSKA (reference sequence). Trimming removed 0 bases at V and 5 bases at J, with 16 bases between.

This clonotype was observed at least ten times. The V gene is TRBV7-2, the J gene TRBJ2-7; possibly TRBD1 for D (5 bases). The V end was cut by 5 bases, the J end by 2 bases, with 16 bases between. The CDR3 covers 15 residues. The germline V gene has CDR1 SGHTA and CDR2 FQGNSA. The CDR3 spells CASSPSRGAPYEQYF. The CDR3 DNA is TGTGCCAGCAGCCCGAGCCGTGGGGCCCCCTACGAGCAGTACTTC.

As regards this clonotype: One end of the junction fails to match germline, which may point to a read error. J is TRBJ2-1 and V is TRBV20-1; no clear D gene. CDR3 length: 17 residues. The germline V gene encodes CDR1 DFQATT and CDR2 SNEGSKA (reference sequence). Here the CDR3 reads CSAGDPSEPTARNEQFF. The DNA for the CDR3 is TGCAGTGCTGGAGATCCGTCCGAGCCCACCGCCCGCAATGAGCAGTTCTTC.

The sample holds a few counts of this clonotype. The genes are TRBV6-1 and TRBJ2-7; 7 bases agree with TRBD1. Germline trimming cut 7 bases from V and 4 bases from J; bases unmatched to any gene: 16. This CDR3 is built from 16 residues. Germline V gene sequence: CDR1 MNHNS, CDR2 SASEGT. The CDR3 sequence: CASNPDRTFLGYEQYF. The CDR3 DNA follows: TGTGCCAGCAACCCGGACAGGACCTTCTTGGGGTACGAGCAGTACTTC.

V gene TRBV15 combines with J gene TRBJ1-4; D gene ambiguous. V lost 0 bases, J lost 8 bases, and 19 bases lay in between. Per germline, CDR1 LNHNV and CDR2 YYDKDF (reference sequence). This CDR3 comprises 17 residues. The CDR3 protein is CATSRDHRQVSREKLFF. The DNA for the CDR3 is TGTGCCACCAGCAGAGATCATCGGCAAGTGTCGCGGGAAAAACTGTTTTTT.

With regard to this clonotype: The CDR3 ends on some other residue instead of the conserved phenylalanine or tryptophan, so this is likely a read error. The chain employs TRBV2 and TRBJ2-3, with 8 bases fitting TRBD1. Germline CDR1 SNHLY, CDR2 FYNNEI. Losses at the gene ends were 6 bases for V and 0 bases for J; bases not matched to a gene: 11. The CDR3 covers 17 residues. CDR3 residues: CASSNLYRGRSTDTQYC. The CDR3, as DNA: TGTGCCAGCAGCAACCTTTACAGGGGGAGGAGCACAGATACGCAGTATTGT.

This chain links TRBV20-1 with TRBJ2-7; 7 nucleotides agree with TRBD2. The CDR3 is 15 amino acids. Germline values: CDR1 DFQATT, CDR2 SNEGSKA (reference sequence). V was clipped by 3 bases and J by 0 bases; unmatched bases: 8. DNA for the CDR3: TGCAGTGCTAGCCCCCTAGAGCGGGGCTCCTACGAGCAGTACTTC. Translation gives CSASPLERGSYEQYF.

In this sample, this clonotype turned up many times. The rearrangement uses TRBV29-1 and TRBJ1-1; TRBD1 is a possible D gene (6 bases). V lost 8 bases and J 8 bases, leaving 21 bases between the germline ends. The CDR3 loop spans 13 amino acids. Germline CDR1 and CDR2: SQVTM and ANQGSEA. CDR3 sequence (DNA): TGCAGCCCGTATTTACAGGGTGAACGGGAAGCTTTCTTT. Protein product: CSPYLQGEREAFF.

Here the CDR3 reads CSAGFRDRGMNEQFF. The CDR3 DNA reads as TGCAGTGCTGGCTTCCGGGACAGGGGGATGAATGAGCAGTTCTTC. The V gene is TRBV20-1, the J gene TRBJ2-1; 11 nucleotides match TRBD1. V shed 5 bases, J shed 7 bases, and the junction held 10 bases outside the gene matches. The CDR3 is 15 amino acids. Germline V lookup: CDR1 DFQATT, CDR2 SNEGSKA (reference sequence).

This rearrangement joins TRBV5-4 to TRBJ2-7; maybe TRBD1 (6 bases). In germline, CDR1 is SGHNT, CDR2 YYREEE (reference sequence). The CDR3 runs 16 residues. Trimming stripped 3 bases from V and 0 bases from J, with 16 bases between. The CDR3 sequence: CASSSKQGGSSYEQYF. The CDR3 DNA follows: TGTGCCAGCAGCTCCAAACAAGGGGGAAGCTCCTACGAGCAGTACTTC.

This clonotype appeared many times. The CDR3 DNA reads TGTGCCAGCAGCTCCCGGACAGGGCTAGCCAAAAACATTCAGTACTTC. Protein product: CASSSRTGLAKNIQYF. The chain combines TRBV7-8 with TRBJ2-4; 8 positions match TRBD1. CDR3 length equals 16 residues. The junction had 5 bases not matched to a gene; V was cut back by 4 bases and J by 0 bases. CDR1 is SGHVS, CDR2 FQNEAQ, per germline.